This T cell receptor (beta chain) comes out of a study of cytomegalovirus exposure and HLA in healthy donors. Of note for this clone: Antigen specificity is unknown.

Germline V gene data show CDR1 as SNHLY and CDR2 as FYNNEI. This CDR3 is 14 amino acids long. Trimming removed 10 bases from V and 4 bases from J; junction bases left unmatched: 10. Repertoires were generated with immunoSEQ multiplex PCR, while TCRdb's copy carries only in-frame clones and drops some. The sample lists over 150,000 clones; 85% were seen once. Study findings and constraints: That first-cohort TCR clusters tended to co-occur in the 90 to 150 validation repertoires was found in a later analysis. Reportedly, diagnosis of cytomegalovirus status by the classifier showed high specificity and sensitivity.

The chain carries TRBV2 and TRBJ2-1; 7 bases match TRBD2. The receptor was isolated from a man between 18 and 29 years old in good health and CMV-seropositive. The sequenced sample consisted of PBMCs. CDR3 in DNA: TGTGCCACCATTCTAGCGGAACGATACAATGAGCAGTTCTTC. As protein: CATILAERYNEQFF.